This T cell receptor (beta chain) came from a study of CD8 T cells in ankylosing spondylitis. Study conclusions and caveats: Prior work had noted some motif variants in reactive arthritis blood and synovial fluid. A motif of under ten highly homologous TCR beta variants was seen as apparently characteristic of ankylosing spondylitis blood.

V was shortened by 1 base and J by 0 bases, with 11 bases between the two germline ends. CDR1 and CDR2 (germline): SGHVS, FQNEAQ. The CDR3 is 16 residues long. The authors made TCR beta libraries by quantitative 5'-RACE with molecular barcodes. From the 5' RACE reads, TCRdb called clonotypes with MiXCR, one entry per CDR3 protein. The sample carries more than 150,000 distinct CDR3 sequences, roughly 11% recorded once. This clonotype has ten or more counts. Its antigen is unidentified. The sequenced sample was blood, either unsorted or a sorted T cell fraction (not recorded which). The genes are TRBV7-8 and TRBJ2-3; D is undetermined. This clonotype was obtained from a male donor with ankylosing spondylitis or in good health (not recorded which). In nucleotides, the CDR3 is TGTGCCAGCAGCTTAGTCTTATGGGATAGCACAGATACGCAGTATTTT. Protein product: CASSLVLWDSTDTQYF.